A single sample gave rise to the 10 T cell receptor beta chains below, sequenced in a study of T cell responses to AZD1222 COVID-19 vaccine. The repertoire was sequenced with immunoSEQ multiplex PCR; TCRdb's copy has only in-frame clones and lacks some. The sample lists roughly 180,000 clones; about nine tenths were seen once. The source material was peripheral blood, sampled on day 0 of AZD1222 vaccination. Every receptor here comes from an adult in good health.

The CDR3 DNA sequence: TGTGCCAGCAGTTACTCGAGCGGGGCCGAGCAGTACTTC. Residues: CASSYSSGAEQYF. J is TRBJ2-7 and V is TRBV6-5; TRBD2 aligns across 7 bases. The CDR3 contains 13 residues. V was clipped by 0 bases and J by 6 bases; unmatched bases: 2. Germline CDR1 reads MNHEY; CDR2 reads SVGAGI.

The rearrangement links TRBV5-1 to TRBJ1-2; D is undetermined. Germline CDR1 SGHRS, CDR2 YFSETQ. V lost 0 bases, J lost 0 bases, and 6 bases lay in between. This CDR3 has 14 amino acids. CDR3 loop: CASSLGEANYGYTF. For the CDR3, the DNA is TGCGCCAGCAGCTTGGGTGAGGCTAACTATGGCTACACCTTC.

The chain is built from TRBV30 and TRBJ1-6; D possibly corresponds to TRBD1 (6 bases). This CDR3 region has 15 residues. Germline assignment: CDR1 GTSNPN and CDR2 SVGIG (reference sequence). V dropped 5 bases and J dropped 6 bases, with 17 bases sitting between them. As DNA, the CDR3 is TGTGCCTGGGACCCACGGGGGCTTGGTAATTCACCCCTCCACTTT. Protein: CAWDPRGLGNSPLHF.

This clone was seen only a few times. This chain joins TRBV18 and TRBJ1-5; the match to TRBD1 covers 7 bases. This CDR3 has 17 amino acids. Trimming at V came to 0 bases and at J to 0 bases, leaving 5 bases not matched to a gene. From germline, CDR1 is KGHSH and CDR2 LQKENI. CDR3 sequence (DNA): TGTGCCAGCTCACCACCTCAAGGACAGGCTAGCAATCAGCCCCAGCATTTT. This codes for CASSPPQGQASNQPQHF.

The CDR3 DNA sequence: TGCGCCAGCAGCCAAGATCGACAGGGGGTTGGAGATACGCAGTATTTT. The encoded protein is CASSQDRQGVGDTQYF. This rearrangement joins TRBV4-1 to TRBJ2-3, with 9 bases identical to TRBD1. The V and J ends lost 0 bases and 5 bases, in that order; junction bases with no gene match: 6. The germline V gene has CDR1 MGHRA and CDR2 YSYEKL. This CDR3 contains 16 residues.

The chain has TRBV4-1 and TRBJ1-2, with a possible D match to TRBD1 (5 bases). Trimming cost V 0 bases and J 1 base, with 12 bases left between them. The CDR3 runs to 16 residues. Germline V gene data show CDR1 as MGHRA and CDR2 as YSYEKL. The CDR3 spells CASSQDGRDGNYGYTF. The CDR3 DNA reads TGCGCCAGCAGCCAAGATGGGAGGGACGGTAACTATGGCTACACCTTC.

This clone was observed a single time. The chain combines TRBV19 with TRBJ1-1; 8 nucleotides agree with TRBD1. CDR3 length equals 15 residues. Germline V gene sequence: CDR1 LNHDA, CDR2 SQIVND (reference sequence). V trimming: 4 bases; J trimming: 8 bases; junction bases outside the gene matches: 12. The CDR3, as DNA: TGTGCCAGTAGTACTGGACAGGGTAGAATTCGAGAAGCTTTCTTT. Its protein product is CASSTGQGRIREAFF.

On this clone: Other DNA sequences in this sample translate to the same CDR3. V is TRBV7-2 and J is TRBJ1-5, with D unclear. The germline gives CDR1 SGHTA, CDR2 FQGNSA. Between the trimmed V and J ends, which lost 2 bases and 2 bases, there was a span of 4 bases. CDR3 length: 13 amino acids. CDR3 in amino acids: CASSLRGNQPQHF. The CDR3, as DNA: TGTGCCAGCAGCTTAAGGGGCAATCAGCCCCAGCATTTT.

V gene TRBV28 combines with J gene TRBJ1-4; TRBD1 matches at 8 bases. V was pared by 5 bases and J by 6 bases, with 8 bases of the junction left unmatched. Germline-derived CDR1 and CDR2 are MDHEN and SYDVKM. CDR3 length: 15 amino acids. CDR3 nucleotide sequence: TGTGCCAGCAGTCTACAGGGGGATCGGGATGAAAAACTGTTTTTT. It is translated as CASSLQGDRDEKLFF.

This clone was seen only once. The J gene is TRBJ2-7, the V gene TRBV6-2 or TRBV6-3; 7 bases agree with TRBD1. Germline values: CDR1 MNHEY, CDR2 SVGEGT. Trimming removed 6 bases from V and 2 bases from J; junction bases left unmatched: 4. This CDR3 is 13 amino acids long. The CDR3 DNA sequence: TGTGCCAGCAGCATACAGGGGCCCTACGAGCAGTACTTC. This gives the protein CASSIQGPYEQYF.